This TCR beta chain was obtained from a study of cytomegalovirus exposure and HLA in healthy donors. The PCR had 60 Vbeta and 13 Jbeta primers. Only in-frame clones appear in the TCRdb table, and some are missing; sequencing was by immunoSEQ multiplex PCR. The sample lists about 140,000 clones, around 82% seen once, with roughly 3.2% in the top ten. Looked up from germline, CDR1 is LNHDA and CDR2 is SQIVND (reference sequence). CDR3 size: 16 residues. V trimming: 2 bases; J trimming: 5 bases; junction bases outside the gene matches: 6. The sample consisted of PBMCs. The sequence was obtained from a man aged 18 to 29 in good health and CMV-seropositive. V usage is TRBV19 and J usage is TRBJ2-1, with 10 nucleotides matching TRBD2. The CDR3 region has the DNA TGTGCCAGTAGTATACTTAGCGGGAGGTCGGACAATGAGCAGTTCTTC. Translation: CASSILSGRSDNEQFF. Variable domain in full (rest from reference TRBV19 and TRBJ2-1): DGGITQSPKYLFRKEGQNVTLSCEQNLNHDAMYWYRQDPGQGLRLIYYSQIVNDFQKGDIAEGYSVSREKKESFPLTVTSAQKNPTAFYLCASSILSGRSDNEQFFGPGTRLTVL.